Listed below are T cell receptor beta chains from one sample, sequenced in a study of STAT3 mutations in large granular lymphocyte leukemia. Produced via immunoSEQ multiplex PCR; TCRdb's table is partial and in-frame only. This table has 1,400 or so clones, around 59% appearing once. Specimen: peripheral blood mononuclear cells. The receptors come from a man between 60 and 75 years old with T-cell large granular lymphocyte leukemia. Some clones in this sample may be carry-over from other donors' samples. CDR3s include the opening cysteine and the closing phenylalanine or tryptophan. The D gene is left open where the match is weak. Size tells how often a clone was seen (once, few, many) or the class of an expanded clone, and some rows leave it out.

clone_size: few
v_call: TRBV4-3
j_call: TRBJ1-2
d_call: TRBD1
cdr3_aa: CASSQEPPGTGLVYGYTF
cdr3_nt: TGCGCCAGCAGCCAAGAGCCCCCCGGGACAGGGTTGGTGTATGGCTACACCTTC

clone_size: .
v_call: TRBV7-9
j_call: TRBJ2-3
d_call: TRBD2
cdr3_aa: CASVRTRDTDTQYF
cdr3_nt: TGTGCCAGCGTGAGGACTAGAGACACAGATACGCAGTATTTT

clone_size: .
v_call: TRBV14
j_call: TRBJ1-5
d_call: .
cdr3_aa: CASSQLGNQPQHF
cdr3_nt: TGTGCCAGCAGCCAACTGGGCAATCAGCCCCAGCATTTT

clone_size: .
v_call: TRBV29-1
j_call: TRBJ1-1
d_call: TRBD1
cdr3_aa: CSVDLQGANTEAFF
cdr3_nt: TGCAGCGTTGATTTACAGGGGGCAAACACTGAAGCTTTCTTT

clone_size: .
v_call: TRBV18
j_call: TRBJ2-5
d_call: TRBD1
cdr3_aa: CASSPKGGGETQYF
cdr3_nt: TGTGCCAGCTCACCGAAAGGGGGCGGGGAGACCCAGTACTTC

clone_size: .
v_call: TRBV29-1
j_call: TRBJ1-2
d_call: .
cdr3_aa: CSVDGGAGYGYTF
cdr3_nt: TGCAGCGTTGATGGGGGGGCCGGCTATGGCTACACCTTC

clone_size: .
v_call: TRBV7-9
j_call: TRBJ1-2
d_call: .
cdr3_aa: CASSTTEYYGYTF
cdr3_nt: TGTGCCAGCAGCACGACAGAGTACTATGGCTACACCTTC

clone_size: .
v_call: TRBV19
j_call: TRBJ2-5
d_call: TRBD2
cdr3_aa: CASGLAGAQETQYF
cdr3_nt: TGTGCCAGCGGACTAGCGGGAGCCCAAGAGACCCAGTACTTC

clone_size: .
v_call: TRBV7-9
j_call: TRBJ2-5
d_call: TRBD2
cdr3_aa: CAGDLIGGRAGETQYF
cdr3_nt: TGTGCCGGGGACCTTATTGGCGGGAGGGCCGGAGAGACCCAGTACTTC

clone_size: few
v_call: TRBV2
j_call: TRBJ2-7
d_call: TRBD2
cdr3_aa: CARGLAGGTYEQYF
cdr3_nt: TGTGCCAGAGGACTAGCGGGAGGGACCTACGAGCAGTACTTC

clone_size: .
v_call: TRBV6-5
j_call: TRBJ1-5
d_call: .
cdr3_aa: CASREQGVEPQHF
cdr3_nt: TGTGCCAGCAGAGAACAGGGTGTTGAGCCCCAGCATTTT

clone_size: .
v_call: TRBV27
j_call: TRBJ1-5
d_call: .
cdr3_aa: CASSPEIDSNQPQHF
cdr3_nt: TGTGCCAGCAGTCCAGAAATCGATAGCAATCAGCCCCAGCATTTT

clone_size: large
v_call: TRBV5-1
j_call: TRBJ2-1
d_call: TRBD2
cdr3_aa: CASSLAPLAGPYNEQFF
cdr3_nt: TGCGCCAGCAGCTTGGCCCCCCTAGCGGGACCCTACAATGAGCAGTTCTTC

clone_size: .
v_call: TRBV30
j_call: TRBJ1-4
d_call: .
cdr3_aa: CAWSRSTATNEKLFF
cdr3_nt: TGTGCCTGGAGTAGGAGCACAGCAACTAATGAAAAACTGTTTTTT

clone_size: few
v_call: TRBV18
j_call: TRBJ2-7
d_call: .
cdr3_aa: CASSRAVARTDEQYF
cdr3_nt: TGTGCCAGCTCCCGAGCCGTGGCCCGGACTGACGAGCAGTACTTC

clone_size: .
v_call: TRBV7-9
j_call: TRBJ2-3
d_call: TRBD1
cdr3_aa: CASSSSQGGDTDTQYF
cdr3_nt: TGTGCCAGCAGCTCTTCACAGGGGGGAGACACAGATACGCAGTATTTT

clone_size: .
v_call: TRBV7-9
j_call: TRBJ1-1
d_call: TRBD1
cdr3_aa: CASRDQGVERNTEAFF
cdr3_nt: TGTGCCAGCAGGGATCAGGGGGTGGAACGGAACACTGAAGCTTTCTTT

clone_size: .
v_call: TRBV30
j_call: TRBJ1-2
d_call: .
cdr3_aa: CAWSGSQNYGYTF
cdr3_nt: TGTGCCTGGAGCGGGTCGCAGAACTATGGCTACACCTTC

clone_size: .
v_call: TRBV5-4
j_call: TRBJ1-1
d_call: .
cdr3_aa: CASSLGRTNTEAFF
cdr3_nt: TGTGCCAGCAGCCTAGGACGGACGAACACTGAAGCTTTCTTT

clone_size: .
v_call: TRBV29-1
j_call: TRBJ2-3
d_call: TRBD2
cdr3_aa: CSVESGGTDTQYF
cdr3_nt: TGCAGCGTTGAATCGGGGGGTACAGATACGCAGTATTTT

clone_size: .
v_call: TRBV29-1
j_call: TRBJ2-7
d_call: .
cdr3_aa: CSVEHPGTLPYEQYF
cdr3_nt: TGCAGCGTTGAACACCCTGGGACACTCCCTTACGAGCAGTACTTC

clone_size: few
v_call: TRBV7-2
j_call: TRBJ1-5
d_call: TRBD1
cdr3_aa: CASSSNSDRVNQPQHF
cdr3_nt: TGTGCCAGCAGTTCTAATTCGGACAGGGTGAATCAGCCCCAGCATTTT

clone_size: .
v_call: TRBV29-1
j_call: TRBJ1-2
d_call: .
cdr3_aa: CSSDPESYGYTF
cdr3_nt: TGCAGCTCAGATCCGGAAAGCTATGGCTACACCTTC

clone_size: few
v_call: TRBV18
j_call: TRBJ2-7
d_call: TRBD1
cdr3_aa: CASSPRQGTYEQYF
cdr3_nt: TGTGCCAGCTCACCCAGACAGGGAACCTACGAGCAGTACTTC

clone_size: few
v_call: TRBV12-5
j_call: TRBJ2-1
d_call: .
cdr3_aa: CASTNMAYNEQFF
cdr3_nt: TGTGCTAGCACGAATATGGCCTACAATGAGCAGTTCTTC

clone_size: few
v_call: TRBV4-2
j_call: TRBJ1-2
d_call: .
cdr3_aa: CASSQGGRGIYGYTF
cdr3_nt: TGTGCCAGCAGCCAAGGAGGGAGGGGGATCTATGGCTACACCTTC

clone_size: .
v_call: TRBV9
j_call: TRBJ2-7
d_call: .
cdr3_aa: CASSLQGEQYF
cdr3_nt: TGTGCCAGCAGCCTCCAGGGCGAGCAGTACTTC

clone_size: .
v_call: TRBV5-4
j_call: TRBJ1-1
d_call: TRBD1
cdr3_aa: CASRTGQDNTEAFF
cdr3_nt: TGTGCCAGCAGGACAGGACAGGACAACACTGAAGCTTTCTTT

clone_size: .
v_call: TRBV30
j_call: TRBJ2-5
d_call: TRBD1
cdr3_aa: CAWSGGQGGQTQYF
cdr3_nt: TGTGCCTGGAGTGGGGGACAGGGCGGACAGACCCAGTACTTC

clone_size: .
v_call: TRBV19
j_call: TRBJ1-2
d_call: .
cdr3_aa: CASSISTVDNYGYTF
cdr3_nt: TGTGCCAGTAGTATATCTACAGTGGATAACTATGGCTACACCTTC

clone_size: .
v_call: TRBV29-1
j_call: TRBJ2-5
d_call: TRBD1
cdr3_aa: CSVGQGAAETQYF
cdr3_nt: TGCAGCGTTGGACAGGGGGCTGCGGAGACCCAGTACTTC

clone_size: once
v_call: TRBV18
j_call: TRBJ1-2
d_call: .
cdr3_aa: CASSPGTDYGYTF
cdr3_nt: TGTGCCAGCTCACCCGGGACTGATTATGGCTACACCTTC

clone_size: .
v_call: TRBV6-1
j_call: TRBJ1-2
d_call: TRBD1
cdr3_aa: CASSDRGLYYGYTF
cdr3_nt: TGTGCCAGCAGCGATAGGGGGCTGTACTATGGCTACACCTTC

clone_size: once
v_call: TRBV7-9
j_call: TRBJ2-7
d_call: TRBD2
cdr3_aa: CASSFPLAAIYEQYF
cdr3_nt: TGTGCCAGCAGCTTTCCTCTAGCGGCGATCTACGAGCAGTACTTC

clone_size: few
v_call: TRBV5-6
j_call: TRBJ2-7
d_call: .
cdr3_aa: CASSLFTDPTYEQYF
cdr3_nt: TGTGCCAGCAGCTTGTTCACAGATCCTACCTACGAGCAGTACTTC

clone_size: few
v_call: TRBV7-9
j_call: TRBJ2-7
d_call: TRBD2
cdr3_aa: CASSDPGAGVFYEQYF
cdr3_nt: TGTGCCAGCAGCGACCCCGGGGCGGGAGTATTTTACGAGCAGTACTTC

clone_size: few
v_call: TRBV18
j_call: TRBJ2-5
d_call: .
cdr3_aa: CASSRSTEESQYF
cdr3_nt: TGTGCCAGCTCCCGCTCCACCGAAGAGTCCCAGTACTTC

clone_size: few
v_call: TRBV2
j_call: TRBJ2-1
d_call: .
cdr3_aa: CASSALRENNEQFF
cdr3_nt: TGTGCCAGCAGTGCTCTGCGGGAAAACAATGAGCAGTTCTTC

clone_size: .
v_call: TRBV5-1
j_call: TRBJ2-3
d_call: .
cdr3_aa: CASSSGVAESDTQYF
cdr3_nt: TGCGCCAGCAGCTCCGGGGTAGCGGAATCAGATACGCAGTATTTT

clone_size: few
v_call: TRBV11-1
j_call: TRBJ2-7
d_call: .
cdr3_aa: CASSVHVTSYEQYF
cdr3_nt: TGTGCCAGCAGCGTCCATGTAACATCATACGAGCAGTACTTC

clone_size: .
v_call: TRBV7-9
j_call: TRBJ2-7
d_call: TRBD1
cdr3_aa: CASSDRASYEQYF
cdr3_nt: TGTGCCAGCAGCGACAGGGCGTCCTACGAGCAGTACTTC

clone_size: few
v_call: TRBV5-1
j_call: TRBJ2-1
d_call: TRBD2
cdr3_aa: CASSFRLAGGKNEQFF
cdr3_nt: TGCGCCAGCAGCTTCCGACTAGCGGGAGGTAAGAATGAGCAGTTCTTC

clone_size: .
v_call: TRBV7-9
j_call: TRBJ2-1
d_call: TRBD2
cdr3_aa: CASSPGPGLAGGSYNEQFF
cdr3_nt: TGTGCCAGCAGCCCCGGCCCGGGACTAGCGGGAGGGTCCTACAATGAGCAGTTCTTC

clone_size: .
v_call: TRBV20-1
j_call: TRBJ1-2
d_call: .
cdr3_aa: CSASDRYGYTF
cdr3_nt: TGCAGTGCTAGCGACAGATATGGCTACACCTTC

clone_size: .
v_call: TRBV5-1
j_call: TRBJ2-7
d_call: TRBD1
cdr3_aa: CASSLGTQQGSSYEQYF
cdr3_nt: TGCGCCAGCAGCTTGGGGACTCAACAGGGGAGCTCCTACGAGCAGTACTTC

clone_size: .
v_call: TRBV30
j_call: TRBJ1-5
d_call: TRBD1
cdr3_aa: CACETGASRQPQHF
cdr3_nt: TGTGCCTGCGAGACAGGGGCCTCCCGGCAGCCCCAGCATTTT

clone_size: few
v_call: TRBV6-6
j_call: TRBJ2-7
d_call: .
cdr3_aa: CASSYSLEQYF
cdr3_nt: TGTGCCAGCAGTTACTCCCTCGAGCAGTACTTC

clone_size: .
v_call: TRBV15
j_call: TRBJ2-7
d_call: TRBD1
cdr3_aa: CATSRKGQGGLEQYF
cdr3_nt: TGTGCCACCAGCAGAAAGGGACAGGGAGGCCTCGAGCAGTACTTC

clone_size: few
v_call: TRBV27
j_call: TRBJ1-5
d_call: .
cdr3_aa: CASSLSGISNQPQHF
cdr3_nt: TGTGCCAGCAGTTTATCGGGGATTAGCAATCAGCCCCAGCATTTT

clone_size: .
v_call: TRBV7-9
j_call: TRBJ2-7
d_call: .
cdr3_aa: CALGDGDAIYEQYF
cdr3_nt: TGTGCCCTCGGGGATGGGGACGCTATATACGAGCAGTACTTC

clone_size: .
v_call: TRBV5-4
j_call: TRBJ1-2
d_call: TRBD1
cdr3_aa: CASSPTGAVGYTF
cdr3_nt: TGTGCCAGCAGCCCCACAGGGGCTGTTGGCTACACCTTC

clone_size: .
v_call: TRBV30
j_call: TRBJ2-7
d_call: .
cdr3_aa: CAWSLGSPLQYF
cdr3_nt: TGTGCCTGGAGCCTGGGCAGTCCTTTGCAGTACTTC

clone_size: .
v_call: TRBV30
j_call: TRBJ2-5
d_call: .
cdr3_aa: CAWSGDRTQYF
cdr3_nt: TGTGCCTGGAGCGGAGATAGGACCCAGTACTTC

clone_size: .
v_call: TRBV7-9
j_call: TRBJ1-1
d_call: TRBD1
cdr3_aa: CASSSGDRMGTEAFF
cdr3_nt: TGTGCCAGCAGCTCCGGGGACAGGATGGGCACTGAAGCTTTCTTT

clone_size: few
v_call: TRBV29-1
j_call: TRBJ2-7
d_call: .
cdr3_aa: CSVKTAFSYEQYF
cdr3_nt: TGCAGCGTTAAAACAGCTTTCTCCTACGAGCAGTACTTC

clone_size: few
v_call: TRBV5-1
j_call: TRBJ2-7
d_call: .
cdr3_aa: CASSLTGGYEQYF
cdr3_nt: TGCGCCAGCAGCTTGACAGGTGGATACGAGCAGTACTTC

clone_size: .
v_call: TRBV10-3
j_call: TRBJ1-1
d_call: TRBD1
cdr3_aa: CAISGDREAEAFF
cdr3_nt: TGTGCCATCAGTGGGGACAGGGAAGCTGAAGCTTTCTTT

clone_size: .
v_call: TRBV29-1
j_call: TRBJ2-6
d_call: TRBD1
cdr3_aa: CSVTDRGFSGANVLTF
cdr3_nt: TGCAGCGTAACGGACAGGGGATTCTCTGGGGCCAACGTCCTGACTTTC

clone_size: .
v_call: TRBV5-4
j_call: TRBJ1-2
d_call: TRBD1
cdr3_aa: CASSYGQGGYGYTF
cdr3_nt: TGTGCCAGCAGTTATGGACAGGGCGGCTATGGCTACACCTTC